The rows below give T cell receptor beta chains drawn from one sample of a study of blood T cell repertoires in COVID-19. Measured with immunoSEQ multiplex PCR; TCRdb has only the in-frame clones, and not every one. The sample yields some 55,000 clones, about 77% seen once. Sequenced: peripheral blood. These receptors all come from a man in his 70s with active or convalescent COVID-19. The conserved cysteine and the conserved F or W are not part of the CDR3 here. Fields, in order: D gene, J gene, V gene, CDR3 protein. The D gene is left open where the match is weak.

>NA|TRBJ2-5|TRBV12-5
ASGPLETQY
>NA|TRBJ1-2|TRBV19
ASSTGDGYGYT
>NA|TRBJ2-7|TRBV14
ASGATPYEQY
>NA|TRBJ1-3|TRBV28
ASIPRGRALPFSGNTIY
>NA|TRBJ2-1|TRBV5-1
ASSPGQNYNEQF
>NA|TRBJ2-5|TRBV7-3
ASSFSGLQETQY
>TRBD2|TRBJ2-1|TRBV24-1
ATSDFALAGELGNEQF
>NA|TRBJ1-4|TRBV7-9
ASSLVTDEKLF
>TRBD1|TRBJ1-1|TRBV18
ASSGQGRNTEAF
>NA|TRBJ2-7|TRBV3-1/TRBV3-2
ASSQEGGFDEQY
>NA|TRBJ2-1|TRBV10-3
AISSSTSEQF
>NA|TRBJ1-2|TRBV12-5
ASGLDSNYGYT
>NA|TRBJ2-1|TRBV12-5
ASGPGTPLEQF
>TRBD2|TRBJ2-1|TRBV27
ASSSQRERNEQF
>NA|TRBJ2-5|TRBV14
ASSRNRAQETQY
>NA|TRBJ1-1|TRBV19
ASSNREEGMNTEAF
>NA|TRBJ2-7|TRBV27
ASSLGPPGGGYEQY
>NA|TRBJ2-2|TRBV30
AWSVLGMGSGELF
>NA|TRBJ2-7|TRBV7-2
ASSLGTSYLEQY
>NA|TRBJ1-6|TRBV10-2
ASSGLGSYNSPLH
>TRBD2|TRBJ2-5|TRBV27
ASSFTRTRGETQY
>TRBD1|TRBJ1-6|TRBV5-5
ASSSDRVEWASPLH
>NA|TRBJ1-1|TRBV9
ASSQGMNTEAF
>NA|TRBJ2-3|TRBV7-2
ASSPVRGYTQY
>NA|TRBJ2-7|TRBV7-3
ASSLNPPDEQY
>TRBD2|TRBJ2-3|TRBV19
ASSSPSGSSTDTQY
>NA|TRBJ1-5|TRBV6-1
ASSDRRAGGNQPQH
>TRBD1|TRBJ1-2|TRBV28
ASRRGLGYT
>NA|TRBJ2-1|TRBV20-1
SAKTRASNF